These T cell receptor beta chains were read from a single sample in a study of T-cell memory formation after mild COVID-19. TCRdb reprocessed the 5' RACE reads via MiXCR and lists one record per CDR3 protein. The sample has roughly 500,000 distinct CDR3 sequences, around 20% seen once; the top ten hold around an eighth. Sequenced sample: PBMCs or a T cell subset sorted from them (not recorded which). The receptor source for this set is an adult woman who had mild COVID-19 (a few samples of this study predate the infection). Cell type and time point are not known. Each CDR3 is given with its conserved first and last residue. A D gene is named only where the DNA matches it firmly. Rows may omit the clone size; those that give it use once, few, many or a size class.

TRBJ2-2 . . TRBV7-9 CASSLSLRRDTGELFF TGTGCCAGCAGCTTATCCCTGCGTCGGGACACCGGGGAGCTGTTTTTT
TRBJ2-6 many TRBD1 TRBV3-1 CASSQGAGANVLTF TGTGCCAGCAGTCAGGGGGCTGGGGCCAACGTCCTGACTTTC
TRBJ2-7 . . TRBV29-1 CSVEQGSEQYF TGCAGCGTTGAGCAAGGGAGTGAGCAGTACTTC
TRBJ2-7 few . TRBV18 CASSPQEGTSYEQYF TGTGCCAGCTCACCACAGGAAGGGACCTCCTACGAGCAGTACTTC
TRBJ1-5 . . TRBV5-1 CASSLEGVGQPQHF TGCGCCAGCAGCTTGGAAGGGGTCGGTCAGCCCCAGCATTTT
TRBJ1-2 . . TRBV20-1 CSASQGIDYGYTF TGCAGTGCTAGTCAGGGCATCGACTATGGCTACACCTTC
TRBJ1-2 few . TRBV7-9 CASSLDVAGNYGYTF TGTGCCAGCAGCTTAGACGTGGCGGGGAACTATGGCTACACCTTC
TRBJ1-2 . . TRBV12-3/TRBV12-4 CASSDRSLFYGYTF TGTGCCAGCAGTGATAGAAGTCTATTTTATGGCTACACCTTC
TRBJ2-2 few TRBD2 TRBV15 CATAPGLEAGELFF TGTGCCACCGCTCCGGGACTAGAGGCCGGGGAGCTGTTTTTT
TRBJ2-5 few TRBD2 TRBV7-3 CASSFGRSRGGQETQYF TGTGCCAGCAGCTTTGGGCGGAGTCGCGGGGGGCAAGAGACCCAGTACTTC
TRBJ2-2 few . TRBV12-3/TRBV12-4 CASSSSGELFF TGTGCCAGCAGCTCTAGCGGGGAGCTGTTTTTT
TRBJ2-5 . . TRBV5-8 CASSLEFSPGDQETQYF TGTGCCAGCAGCTTGGAATTTAGCCCAGGGGACCAAGAGACCCAGTACTTC
TRBJ2-5 few . TRBV7-9 CASSLDRTEGETQYF TGTGCCAGCAGCTTAGACCGGACAGAGGGAGAGACCCAGTACTTC
TRBJ2-4 . . TRBV18 CASSQSWGQGAKNIQYF TGTGCCAGCTCACAGAGTTGGGGGCAAGGAGCCAAAAACATTCAGTACTTC
TRBJ2-6 . TRBD1 TRBV10-3 CAISEDNPGQGTGANVLTF TGTGCCATCAGTGAAGATAATCCGGGACAGGGGACTGGGGCCAACGTCCTGACTTTC
TRBJ1-2 . . TRBV12-3/TRBV12-4 CASSPQGSYGYTF TGTGCCAGCAGCCCCCAGGGAAGTTATGGCTACACCTTC
TRBJ2-2 . TRBD1 TRBV3-1 CASSRGTAQTGELFF TGTGCCAGCAGCCGAGGGACAGCTCAAACCGGGGAGCTGTTTTTT
TRBJ2-2 few . TRBV15 CATSRDGDSGELFF TGTGCCACCAGCAGAGATGGGGATTCCGGGGAGCTGTTTTTT
TRBJ2-6 . . TRBV5-1 CASSLGAGKSGVLTF TGCGCCAGCAGCTTAGGGGCAGGGAAGTCTGGCGTCCTGACTTTC
TRBJ2-7 few . TRBV4-3 CASSQAVGASYEQYF TGCGCCAGCAGCCAAGCTGTCGGGGCCTCCTACGAGCAGTACTTC
TRBJ2-5 . TRBD2 TRBV7-9 CASSPGLAELQETQYF TGTGCCAGCAGCCCGGGACTAGCGGAGCTCCAAGAGACCCAGTACTTC
TRBJ2-5 . . TRBV6-2/TRBV6-3 CASSYQGGPQETQYF TGTGCCAGCAGTTACCAAGGCGGGCCACAAGAGACCCAGTACTTC
TRBJ2-7 few . TRBV2 CASSSDVRREQYF TGTGCCAGCAGTTCGGACGTTCGGAGGGAGCAGTACTTC
TRBJ1-1 . . TRBV5-4 CASSPSPTEAFF TGTGCCAGCAGCCCCAGCCCCACTGAAGCTTTCTTT
TRBJ2-1 . . TRBV6-5 CASSYDRNVWNEQFF TGTGCCAGCAGTTACGACCGGAACGTTTGGAATGAGCAGTTCTTC
TRBJ1-1 . TRBD1 TRBV3-1 CASTRDRVNTEAFF TGTGCCAGCACCCGGGACAGGGTGAACACTGAAGCTTTCTTT
TRBJ1-1 few TRBD1 TRBV12-3/TRBV12-4 CASSNRGRTEAFF TGTGCCAGCAGTAACAGGGGGCGAACTGAAGCTTTCTTT
TRBJ2-1 many TRBD2 TRBV12-3/TRBV12-4 CASSSSGRAPNEQFF TGTGCCAGCAGTTCCAGTGGGAGGGCCCCCAATGAGCAGTTCTTC
TRBJ2-5 . . TRBV6-6 CASGKETQYF TGTGCCAGTGGTAAAGAGACCCAGTACTTC
TRBJ2-3 . TRBD2 TRBV28 CASSLSLAGDRTDTQYF TGTGCCAGCAGTTTATCCCTAGCGGGAGATAGAACAGATACGCAGTATTTT
TRBJ1-1 few . TRBV24-1 CATARDTVTEAFF TGTGCCACCGCGCGGGATACAGTCACTGAAGCTTTCTTT
TRBJ2-2 . TRBD2 TRBV24-1 CATSDSKLAGEAGELFF TGTGCCACCAGTGATTCCAAACTAGCGGGAGAAGCCGGGGAGCTGTTTTTT
TRBJ2-3 . TRBD2 TRBV6-2/TRBV6-3 CASSYHPLAGVTDTQYF TGTGCCAGCAGTTACCACCCCCTAGCGGGAGTAACTGATACGCAGTATTTT
TRBJ1-5 . . TRBV5-1 CASSLGLVQGQPQHF TGCGCCAGCAGCTTGGGGTTAGTCCAGGGGCAGCCCCAGCATTTT
TRBJ1-2 few TRBD1 TRBV7-9 CASSHSGQGFYGYTF TGTGCCAGCAGCCACTCGGGACAGGGTTTCTATGGCTACACCTTC
TRBJ2-2 . . TRBV4-1 CASSPPDGENTGELFF TGCGCCAGCAGCCCGCCGGATGGGGAGAACACCGGGGAGCTGTTTTTT
TRBJ2-7 few . TRBV4-1 CASSQDGRVLYF TGCGCCAGCAGCCAAGATGGCAGGGTGTTATACTTC
TRBJ1-2 few . TRBV6-5 CASSTRASYGYTF TGTGCCAGCAGCACCCGCGCCAGCTATGGCTACACCTTC
TRBJ2-1 . . TRBV12-3/TRBV12-4 CASSLSGSQSSEQFF TGTGCCAGCAGTCTCAGCGGATCCCAATCAAGTGAGCAGTTCTTC
TRBJ2-1 . TRBD2 TRBV5-1 CASGTSGSSYNEQFF TGCGCCAGCGGGACTAGCGGGAGTTCCTACAATGAGCAGTTCTTC
TRBJ2-2 few . TRBV24-1 CATSDLEGQRNTGELFF TGTGCCACCAGTGATTTGGAAGGACAGAGAAACACCGGGGAGCTGTTTTTT
TRBJ2-1 . . TRBV12-3/TRBV12-4 CASSPARGPSYNEQFF TGTGCCAGCAGTCCAGCGCGGGGGCCCTCCTACAATGAGCAGTTCTTC
TRBJ2-3 . . TRBV6-5 CASSARDPRDTQYF TGTGCCAGCAGTGCCCGGGACCCTCGGGATACGCAGTATTTT
TRBJ1-2 few . TRBV20-1 CSARRRAGNGYTF TGCAGTGCTAGAAGGAGGGCAGGGAATGGCTACACCTTC
TRBJ2-7 few TRBD1 TRBV5-1 CASSLGDRATYEQYF TGCGCCAGCAGCCTCGGGGACAGGGCGACCTACGAGCAGTACTTC
TRBJ1-6 many TRBD1 TRBV12-3/TRBV12-4 CASSQGQRNSPLHF TGTGCCAGCAGCCAGGGACAGAGGAATTCACCCCTCCACTTT
TRBJ2-5 many TRBD1 TRBV25-1 CASSSGQGYQETQYF TGTGCCAGCAGCTCGGGACAGGGGTACCAAGAGACCCAGTACTTC
TRBJ1-6 many TRBD1 TRBV4-1 CASSQAGTGVSPLHF TGCGCCAGCAGCCAAGCCGGGACAGGGGTATCACCCCTCCACTTT
TRBJ2-2 many . TRBV9 CASSVRGNTGELFF TGTGCCAGCAGCGTACGAGGAAACACCGGGGAGCTGTTTTTT
TRBJ2-1 many TRBD2 TRBV7-2 CASSPGLAGGSEQFF TGTGCCAGCAGCCCGGGACTAGCGGGAGGAAGTGAGCAGTTCTTC
TRBJ2-4 . TRBD2 TRBV20-1 CSARGSGGTRVQYF TGCAGTGCCCGGGGTAGCGGGGGGACACGAGTTCAGTACTTC